This T cell receptor beta chain was captured by sequencing in a study of cytomegalovirus exposure and HLA in healthy donors. Primers included in the PCR were 60 Vbeta and 13 Jbeta primers. Repertoires were generated with immunoSEQ multiplex PCR, while TCRdb's copy carries only in-frame clones and drops some. The sample gives 250,000 to 350,000 clones, around 65% of which show up once; 2% to 2.5% is in the top ten. CDR3 length equals 17 residues. Trimming at V came to 6 bases and at J to 1 base, leaving 10 bases not matched to a gene. Germline V gene data show CDR1 as SNHLY and CDR2 as FYNNEI. As for the donors, each was a healthy bone marrow donor.

This chain joins TRBV2 and TRBJ2-5; 11 positions match TRBD2. The TCR sequence derives from a female donor in good health and CMV-seronegative. Sequenced: PBMCs. The CDR3 sequence is CASSRPILAGGQETQYF. Here the CDR3 DNA reads TGTGCCAGCAGCCGCCCAATTCTAGCGGGGGGCCAAGAGACCCAGTACTTC.